Below, 21 T cell receptor beta chains from the same sample are listed, as sequenced in a study of memory CD4+ T cells and cytomegalovirus serostatus. Single viable CD3+CD4+CD8-CD45RO+ cells were sorted as the memory CD4+ T cells. Sequencing used immunoSEQ multiplex PCR; TCRdb keeps in-frame clones, though not all of them. This table holds about 61,000 clones, around four fifths found once. The sequencing input was memory CD4+ T cells from blood. All receptors derive from an adult in good health and CMV-seronegative.

The rearrangement uses TRBV11-2 and TRBJ2-1; tentative D call: TRBD2 (5 bases). Per the germline V gene, CDR1 is SGHAT and CDR2 is FQNNGV. The CDR3 has 14 residues. V lost 3 bases to trimming and J lost 9 bases, with 15 bases between them. The CDR3 loop reads CASSFATRRSEQFF. CDR3 bases: TGTGCCAGCAGCTTTGCCACTAGGCGCAGTGAGCAGTTCTTC.

The chain couples TRBV15 to TRBJ1-1, with D maybe TRBD1 (6 bases). Deletions cut 1 base from V and 4 bases from J, with 10 bases between. The CDR3 is made up of 14 amino acids. CDR1 is LNHNV, CDR2 YYDKDF, per germline (reference sequence). DNA of the CDR3: TGTGCCACCAGCAGAGGCAGGGGCCCCACTGAAGCTTTCTTT. Its translation is CATSRGRGPTEAFF.

The chain has TRBV19 and TRBJ1-1, with 9 positions matching TRBD1. V gave up 5 bases and J gave up 3 bases; unmatched junction bases: 7. Germline V CDR1 and CDR2: LNHDA, SQIVND (reference sequence). This CDR3 region has 15 residues. CDR3 in amino acids: CASSFAGTGYTEAFF. Here the CDR3 DNA reads TGTGCCAGTAGTTTCGCCGGGACAGGGTACACTGAAGCTTTCTTT.

The DNA of the CDR3 is TGTGCCAGCAGCCAAAAGGGGGGTGGAGGCCGACCCTACGAGCAGTACTTC. It specifies CASSQKGGGGRPYEQYF. The chain is built from TRBV4-2 and TRBJ2-7; D is tentatively TRBD1 or TRBD2 (6 bases each). V was cut by 2 bases and J by 2 bases, with 19 bases left in between. Germline V gives CDR1 LGHNA, CDR2 YNFKEQ. CDR3 length: 17 amino acids.

This clone turned up a few times. The V gene is TRBV11-1, the J gene TRBJ1-5; no firm D call. Trimming removed 5 bases from V and 3 bases from J, with 8 bases in between. This CDR3 comprises 13 residues. The germline CDR1 and CDR2 sequences are SGHAT and FQDESV (reference sequence). CDR3 coding DNA: TGTGCCAGCAGCCCAAATTTCAATCAGCCCCAGCATTTT. Protein: CASSPNFNQPQHF.

V usage is TRBV19 and J usage is TRBJ2-2, with TRBD1 matching 9 bases. J gave up 6 bases and V 5 bases, and 10 bases lay outside the gene matches. CDR3 length: 16 residues. The germline V gene encodes CDR1 LNHDA and CDR2 SQIVND (reference sequence). CDR3 residues: CASSHTDRGRSGELFF. The CDR3 DNA reads TGTGCCAGTAGTCACACGGACAGGGGCCGGTCCGGGGAGCTGTTTTTT. The complete variable domain, with remaining parts taken from reference TRBV19 and TRBJ2-2, reads DGGITQSPKYLFRKEGQNVTLSCEQNLNHDAMYWYRQDPGQGLRLIYYSQIVNDFQKGDIAEGYSVSREKKESFPLTVTSAQKNPTAFYLCASSHTDRGRSGELFFGEGSRLTVL.

The genes are TRBV2 and TRBJ1-6; D not resolved. CDR1 is SNHLY, CDR2 FYNNEI, per germline. The CDR3 has 15 amino acids. Deletions cut 5 bases from V and 6 bases from J, with 14 bases between. The CDR3 here is CASSLPRARNSPLHF. In nucleotides, the CDR3 is TGTGCCAGCAGTCTACCAAGGGCACGTAATTCACCCCTCCACTTT.

The CDR3 is CASIQNSGFNSRVHF. CDR3 sequence (DNA): TGTGCCAGCATCCAGAATTCAGGGTTTAATTCACGGGTCCACTTT. The chain joins TRBV28 to TRBJ1-6; maybe TRBD1 (5 bases). Germline CDR1 reads MDHEN; CDR2 reads SYDVKM. The CDR3 runs 15 residues. V lost 7 bases, J lost 17 bases, and 27 bases lay in between.

The table lists this clone with a few counts. Distinct nucleotide sequences in the sample also encode this CDR3. The chain employs TRBV19 and TRBJ1-1; D is undetermined. The CDR3 has 13 amino acids. The germline gives CDR1 LNHDA, CDR2 SQIVND (reference sequence). The V end was cut by 6 bases, the J end by 1 base, with 9 bases between. The CDR3 DNA reads TGTGCCAGTAGCCCACAGAGGAACACTGAAGCTTTCTTT. Translation: CASSPQRNTEAFF.

This chain links TRBV7-9 with TRBJ1-5; D call uncertain. CDR3 length: 13 residues. V was pared by 0 bases and J by 4 bases, with 4 bases between. Per the germline V gene, CDR1 is SEHNR and CDR2 is FQNEAQ (reference sequence). The CDR3 spells CASSLAQNQPQHF. CDR3 in DNA: TGTGCCAGCAGCTTAGCGCAAAATCAGCCCCAGCATTTT. Full variable domain (missing parts from reference TRBV7-9 and TRBJ1-5): DTGVSQNPRHKITKRGQNVTFRCDPISEHNRLYWYRQTLGQGPEFLTYFQNEAQLEKSRLLSDRFSAERPKGSFSTLEIQRTEQGDSAMYLCASSLAQNQPQHFGDGTRLSIL.

As DNA, the CDR3 is TGTGCCAGCAGCTTAGGACCAGGGGCCTACGAGCAGTACTTC. Its protein is CASSLGPGAYEQYF. The genes are TRBV7-3 and TRBJ2-7, with D perhaps TRBD1 (6 bases). Germline assignment: CDR1 SGHTA and CDR2 FQGTGA. The CDR3 totals 14 residues. Trimming left V 2 bases short and J 2 bases short, with 10 bases between.

The chain recombines TRBV12-2 with TRBJ2-7. TRBV12-2 is described as a pseudogene. The CDR3 is 15 amino acids. The CDR3 here is CASRLGAAHTYEQYF. DNA of the CDR3: TGTGCAAGTCGCTTAGGGGCAGCGCACACCTACGAGCAGTACTTC.

The rearrangement links TRBV30 to TRBJ2-7, with D uncertain. V was pared by 4 bases and J by 6 bases, with 10 bases between. CDR1 and CDR2 (germline): GTSNPN, SVGIG (reference sequence). This CDR3 is built from 11 residues. DNA for the CDR3: TGTGCCTGGACCCGAAGGAGCGAGCAGTACTTC. Encoded protein: CAWTRRSEQYF.

J is TRBJ1-2 and V is TRBV28, with D uncertain. Germline values: CDR1 MDHEN, CDR2 SYDVKM. V was pared by 7 bases and J by 8 bases, with 17 bases between. The CDR3 extends over 13 amino acids. The CDR3 region is CASTSAAGRGYTF. As DNA, the CDR3 is TGTGCCAGCACTTCCGCAGCCGGCCGAGGCTACACCTTC.

The V gene is TRBV5-8, the J gene TRBJ2-2; 7 bases fit TRBD2. Germline V gene sequence: CDR1 SGHTS, CDR2 YDEGEE. This CDR3 contains 15 residues. The J segment lost 4 bases and the V segment lost 4 bases, leaving 7 bases of the junction unmatched. The CDR3 bases are TGTGCCAGCAGCCCCTGGGAGGGGTTCACCGGGGAGCTGTTTTTT. It specifies CASSPWEGFTGELFF. Variable domain in full (rest from reference TRBV5-8 and TRBJ2-2): EAGVTQSPTHLIKTRGQQATLRCSPISGHTSVYWYQQALGLGLQFLLWYDEGEERNRGNFPPRFSGRQFPNYSSELNVNALELEDSALYLCASSPWEGFTGELFFGEGSRLTVL.

V gene TRBV29-1 combines with J gene TRBJ1-5, with 8 bases matching TRBD1. This CDR3 has 13 residues. With 4 bases clipped from V and 6 bases from J, the junction kept 5 bases outside the gene matches. CDR1 and CDR2 (germline): SQVTM, ANQGSEA. The CDR3 DNA follows: TGCAGCGTTGCGCAGGGGGCGGGTCAGCCCCAGCATTTT. Protein product: CSVAQGAGQPQHF.

This clone was found once. V gene TRBV2 combines with J gene TRBJ1-2; D remains ambiguous. CDR1 is SNHLY and CDR2 is FYNNEI in the germline V gene. This CDR3 contains 12 residues. Trimming cost V 3 bases and J 8 bases, with 10 bases left between them. The CDR3 nucleotides read TGTGCCAGCAGTGAGGCAGCCGGCGGCTACACCTTC. This codes for CASSEAAGGYTF.

The chain is built from TRBV14 and TRBJ2-1; D is unclear. Trimming pared 1 base from V and 3 bases from J, leaving 13 bases between. This CDR3 has 16 amino acids. Germline V gene sequence: CDR1 SGHDN, CDR2 FVKESK. The CDR3 DNA reads TGTGCCAGCAGCCAAGTTACCCGGATGGGCTACAATGAGCAGTTCTTC. This sequence encodes CASSQVTRMGYNEQFF.

V and J are TRBV5-1 and TRBJ1-3; 9 positions agree with TRBD1. V lost 2 bases and J lost 0; bases outside the gene matches: 6. Germline V lookup: CDR1 SGHRS, CDR2 YFSETQ. This CDR3 region has 17 residues. This CDR3 is CASSLTGGLGSGNTIYF. DNA of the CDR3: TGCGCCAGCAGCTTAACAGGGGGCCTTGGCTCTGGAAACACCATATATTTT.

The chain uses TRBV6-6 and TRBJ1-2, with TRBD1 matching over 8 bases. CDR3 length equals 15 residues. Germline lookup yields CDR1 MNHNY and CDR2 SVGAGI (reference sequence). V shed 7 bases, J shed 3 bases, and the junction held 10 bases outside the gene matches. The CDR3 coding sequence is TGTGCCAGCACCAACCCAGGACAGGGTCACTATGGCTACACCTTC. Encoded protein: CASTNPGQGHYGYTF.

This clone was detected once. V usage is TRBV27 and J usage is TRBJ2-1, with 7 bases identical to TRBD1. Germline values: CDR1 MNHEY, CDR2 SMNVEV (reference sequence). V shed 5 bases and J 0 bases; nucleotides not matched to a gene: 10. The CDR3 runs to 17 residues. The CDR3 region is CASSPDRVGSSYNEQFF. CDR3 coding DNA: TGTGCCAGCAGTCCAGACAGGGTTGGAAGCTCCTACAATGAGCAGTTCTTC.